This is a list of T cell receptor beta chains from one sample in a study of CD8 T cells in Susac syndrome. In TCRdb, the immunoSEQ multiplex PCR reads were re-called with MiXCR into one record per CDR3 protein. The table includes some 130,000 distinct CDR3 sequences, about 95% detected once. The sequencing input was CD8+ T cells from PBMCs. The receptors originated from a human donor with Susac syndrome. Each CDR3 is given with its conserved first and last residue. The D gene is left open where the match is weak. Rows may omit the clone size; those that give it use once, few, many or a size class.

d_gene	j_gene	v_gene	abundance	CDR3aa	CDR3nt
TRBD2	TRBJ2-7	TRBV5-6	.	CASSLGLAGDPYEQYF	TGTGCCAGCAGCTTGGGGCTAGCGGGAGACCCCTACGAGCAGTACTTC
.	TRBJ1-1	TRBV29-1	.	CSVERALEVSEAFF	TGCAGCGTTGAAAGGGCTCTGGAGGTCTCTGAAGCTTTCTTT
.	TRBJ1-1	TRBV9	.	CASSAHTENAFF	TGTGCCAGCAGCGCGCACACAGAGAACGCTTTCTTT
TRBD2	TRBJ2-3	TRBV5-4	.	CASLAGGETDTQYF	TGTGCCAGCCTTGCGGGAGGGGAGACAGATACGCAGTATTTT
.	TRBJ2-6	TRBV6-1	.	CASHLAIPGIRSGANVLTF	TGTGCCAGCCACCTCGCAATACCGGGGATTCGGTCTGGGGCCAACGTCCTGACTTTC
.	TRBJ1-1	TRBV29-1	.	CSVGTGEEAFF	TGCAGCGTTGGGACCGGAGAAGAAGCTTTCTTT
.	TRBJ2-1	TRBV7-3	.	CASGARERGNEQFF	TGTGCCAGCGGAGCACGGGAAAGGGGCAATGAGCAGTTCTTC
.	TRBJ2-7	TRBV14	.	CASSQAKLYEQYF	TGTGCCAGCAGCCAAGCTAAACTCTACGAGCAGTACTTC
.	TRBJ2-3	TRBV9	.	CASSAGVWHTDTQYF	TGTGCCAGCAGCGCAGGGGTATGGCACACAGATACGCAGTATTTT
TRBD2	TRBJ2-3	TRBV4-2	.	CASSQAASGSTDTQYF	TGTGCCAGCAGCCAAGCGGCTAGCGGTAGCACAGATACGCAGTATTTT
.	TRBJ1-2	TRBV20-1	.	CSAREAASFYGYTF	TGCAGTGCTAGAGAGGCAGCCTCGTTCTATGGCTACACCTTC
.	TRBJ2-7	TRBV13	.	CASSPSDGTYEQYF	TGTGCCAGCAGCCCCTCGGACGGGACGTACGAGCAGTACTTC
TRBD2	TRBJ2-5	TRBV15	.	CATSILLLAGGPGQETQYF	TGTGCCACCAGCATTCTTCTACTAGCGGGAGGGCCTGGGCAAGAGACCCAGTACTTC
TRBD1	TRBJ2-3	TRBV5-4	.	CASSSRGRDTQYF	TGTGCCAGCAGCTCCAGGGGGCGAGATACGCAGTATTTT
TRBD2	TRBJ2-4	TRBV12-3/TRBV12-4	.	CASAGVQNIQYF	TGTGCCAGTGCGGGAGTCCAAAACATTCAGTACTTC
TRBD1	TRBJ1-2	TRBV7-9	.	CASSLAETGDWYGYTF	TGTGCCAGCAGCTTAGCGGAGACAGGGGACTGGTATGGCTACACCTTC
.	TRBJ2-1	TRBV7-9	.	CASRLEGDNEQFF	TGTGCCAGCAGATTAGAAGGGGACAATGAGCAGTTCTTC
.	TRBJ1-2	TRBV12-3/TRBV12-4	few	CASSFGGGYTF	TGTGCCAGCAGTTTTGGGGGAGGCTACACCTTC
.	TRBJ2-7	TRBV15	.	CATSLGNEQYF	TGTGCCACCAGCCTGGGGAACGAGCAGTACTTC
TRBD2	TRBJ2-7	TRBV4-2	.	CASSPGTSGRRAYEQYF	TGTGCCAGCAGTCCCGGGACTAGCGGGAGAAGGGCCTACGAGCAGTACTTC
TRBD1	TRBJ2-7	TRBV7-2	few	CASSPRTGSPYEQYF	TGTGCCAGCAGCCCCCGGACAGGGAGCCCCTACGAGCAGTACTTC
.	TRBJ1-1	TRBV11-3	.	CASSPIQGAEAFF	TGTGCCAGCAGCCCTATACAGGGCGCTGAAGCTTTCTTT
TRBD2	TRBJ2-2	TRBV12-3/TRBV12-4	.	CASSPASPGLNSGELFF	TGTGCCAGCAGTCCCGCCTCTCCGGGACTAAATTCCGGGGAGCTGTTTTTT
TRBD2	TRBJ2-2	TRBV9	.	CASSVTGTSGISGGELFF	TGTGCCAGCAGCGTAACCGGGACTAGCGGGATTTCGGGCGGGGAGCTGTTTTTT
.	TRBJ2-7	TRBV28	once	CASSTRDGIYEQYF	TGTGCCAGCAGTACTCGGGACGGCATCTACGAGCAGTACTTC
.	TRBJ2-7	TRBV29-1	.	CSVEDSGVKYF	TGCAGCGTTGAAGATTCCGGGGTCAAGTACTTC
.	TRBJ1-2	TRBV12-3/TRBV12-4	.	CASSWVSNYGYTF	TGTGCCAGCAGTTGGGTCAGCAACTATGGCTACACCTTC
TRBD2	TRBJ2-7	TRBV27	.	CASSFSTSGIYEQYF	TGTGCCAGCAGTTTTTCGACTAGCGGAATCTACGAGCAGTACTTC
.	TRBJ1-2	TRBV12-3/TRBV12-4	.	CASSPGGLGGYTF	TGTGCCAGCAGCCCTGGGGGGTTAGGGGGCTACACCTTC
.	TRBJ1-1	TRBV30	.	CAWSMDGNLVEAFF	TGTGCCTGGAGTATGGACGGGAATCTTGTTGAAGCTTTCTTT
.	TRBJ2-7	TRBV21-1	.	CASSNLESPRPQYF	TGTGCCAGCAGCAATTTGGAGAGCCCCAGGCCGCAGTACTTC
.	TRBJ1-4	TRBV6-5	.	CASRRTNEKLFF	TGTGCCAGCAGGCGAACTAATGAAAAACTGTTTTTT
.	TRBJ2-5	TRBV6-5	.	CASSYSSDQEHF	TGTGCCAGCAGTTACTCGAGTGACCAGGAGCACTTC